Listed below are T cell receptor beta chains from one sample, sequenced in a study of patients and donors after allogeneic stem cell transplantation. One entry per CDR3 protein results from TCRdb running MiXCR on the RT-PCR reads. The table shows approximately 150,000 distinct CDR3 sequences, with around 28% occurring only once. The source material was blood, either unsorted or a sorted T cell fraction (not recorded which). All receptors come from a human donor who was either an allogeneic HSCT recipient or a stem cell or donor lymphocyte infusion donor (not recorded which). It is not recorded whose cells these are; they may come from a transplant donor. The CDR3 runs from the conserved cysteine through the conserved F or W. Each record gives: V gene, J gene, CDR3 length, clone size, D gene, CDR3 protein, CDR3 DNA. D genes are given only for firm matches. Not all rows give a size; the values are once, few, many and, for expanded clones, a class.

TRBV6-5,TRBJ2-5,19,.,TRBD1,CASTHHSKGGTGYQETQYF,TGTGCCAGCACCCACCACAGTAAAGGGGGGACAGGTTACCAAGAGACCCAGTACTTC
TRBV7-8,TRBJ1-5,13,few,.,CASSLGDRQPQHF,TGTGCCAGCAGCTTGGGGGATCGTCAGCCCCAGCATTTT
TRBV12-3/TRBV12-4,TRBJ2-7,14,few,.,CASRLPLAGPEQYF,TGTGCCAGCAGACTCCCTCTGGCAGGACCCGAGCAGTACTTC
TRBV9,TRBJ1-4,15,few,TRBD1,CASSVGVTGGEKLFF,TGTGCCAGCAGCGTAGGTGTCACAGGGGGTGAAAAACTGTTTTTT
TRBV6-5,TRBJ2-1,17,.,TRBD2,CASSYALAGTLHNEQFF,TGTGCCAGCAGTTACGCGCTAGCGGGGACTTTACACAATGAGCAGTTCTTC
TRBV30,TRBJ1-5,17,few,TRBD1,CAWRSAGGFGFNQPQHF,TGTGCCTGGAGATCCGCAGGGGGGTTCGGCTTTAATCAGCCCCAGCATTTT
TRBV12-3/TRBV12-4,TRBJ1-4,11,few,.,CASSASEKLFF,TGTGCCAGCAGCGCCTCTGAAAAACTGTTTTTT
TRBV6-5,TRBJ2-7,11,.,.,CASSDPYEQYF,TGTGCCAGCAGCGACCCCTACGAGCAGTACTTC
TRBV10-3,TRBJ1-1,14,.,TRBD1,CAISETGGNTEAFF,TGTGCCATCAGTGAAACAGGGGGCAACACTGAAGCTTTCTTT
TRBV3-1,TRBJ1-5,15,few,.,CASSQGDPRTQPQHF,TGTGCCAGCAGCCAAGGGGACCCCCGGACTCAGCCCCAGCATTTT
TRBV12-3/TRBV12-4,TRBJ2-1,14,.,.,CASSFGGGRNEQFF,TGTGCCAGCAGTTTCGGGGGAGGAAGGAATGAGCAGTTCTTC
TRBV6-5,TRBJ1-4,16,few,.,CASSYSIGGASEKLFF,TGTGCCAGCAGTTACTCGATCGGGGGCGCGAGTGAAAAACTGTTTTTT
TRBV12-3/TRBV12-4,TRBJ2-5,15,.,TRBD2,CASSLSGEGRETQYF,TGTGCCAGCAGTTTAAGTGGGGAGGGTAGAGAGACCCAGTACTTC